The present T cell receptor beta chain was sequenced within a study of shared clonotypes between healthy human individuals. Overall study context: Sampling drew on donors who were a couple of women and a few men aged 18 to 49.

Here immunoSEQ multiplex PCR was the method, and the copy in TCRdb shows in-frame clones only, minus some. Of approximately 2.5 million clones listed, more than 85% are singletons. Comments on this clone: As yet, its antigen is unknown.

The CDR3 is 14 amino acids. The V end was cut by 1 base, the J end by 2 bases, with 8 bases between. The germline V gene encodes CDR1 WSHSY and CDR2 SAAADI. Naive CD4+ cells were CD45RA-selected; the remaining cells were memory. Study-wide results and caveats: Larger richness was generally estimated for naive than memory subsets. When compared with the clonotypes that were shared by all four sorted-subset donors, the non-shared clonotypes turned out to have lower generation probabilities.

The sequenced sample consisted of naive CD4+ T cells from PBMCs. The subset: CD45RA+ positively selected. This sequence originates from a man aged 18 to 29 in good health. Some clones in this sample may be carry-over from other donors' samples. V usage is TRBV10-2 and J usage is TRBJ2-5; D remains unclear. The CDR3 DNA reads TGCGCCAGCAGTGAGTTATCCAGGCAAGAGACCCAGTACTTC. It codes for CASSELSRQETQYF.